The text below deals with one T cell receptor beta chain. The source of the sample is a study of ipilimumab plus nivolumab after autologous stem cell transplantation. Some clones are missing from TCRdb's copy, which holds only in-frame ones; the method was immunoSEQ multiplex PCR. The repertoire holds under 20,000 clones, with approximately 85% as singletons. Germline V gene data show CDR1 as SGHTA and CDR2 as FQGNSA. The CDR3 sequence is 16 residues long. J was trimmed by 0 bases and V by 4 bases; bases with no gene match: 8. The J gene is TRBJ2-5, the V gene TRBV7-2; TRBD1 agrees at 7 bases. Source: PBMCs, taken in a trial of ipilimumab plus nivolumab as post-transplant consolidation. This sequence originates from a male donor with diffuse large B-cell lymphoma. CDR3 bases: TGTGCCAGCAGCTCACAGGGGACAACCTACCAAGAGACCCAGTACTTC. Amino acids: CASSSQGTTYQETQYF. Variable domain in full (rest from reference TRBV7-2 and TRBJ2-5): GAGVSQSPSNKVTEKGKDVELRCDPISGHTALYWYRQSLGQGLEFLIYFQGNSAPDKSGLPSDRFSAERTGGSVSTLTIQRTQQEDSAVYLCASSSQGTTYQETQYFGPGTRLLVL.